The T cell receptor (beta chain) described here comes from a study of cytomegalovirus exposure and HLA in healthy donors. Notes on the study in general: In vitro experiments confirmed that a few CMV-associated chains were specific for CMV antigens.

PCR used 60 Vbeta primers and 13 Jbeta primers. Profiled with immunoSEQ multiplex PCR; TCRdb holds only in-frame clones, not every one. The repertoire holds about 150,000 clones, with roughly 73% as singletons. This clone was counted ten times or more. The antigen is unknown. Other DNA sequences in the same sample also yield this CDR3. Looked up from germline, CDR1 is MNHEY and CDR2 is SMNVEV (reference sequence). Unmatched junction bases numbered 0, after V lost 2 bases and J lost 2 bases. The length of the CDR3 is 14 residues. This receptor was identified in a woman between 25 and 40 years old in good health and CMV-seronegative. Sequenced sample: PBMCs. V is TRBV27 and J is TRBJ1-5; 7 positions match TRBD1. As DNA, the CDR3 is TGTGCCAGCAGTTTACAGGGGGGCAATCAGCCCCAGCATTTT. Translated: CASSLQGGNQPQHF.